This entry features one TCR beta chain sequence. The CDR3 has 15 residues. Germline V gives CDR1 SEHNR, CDR2 FQNEAQ (reference sequence). Trimming left V 1 base short and J 3 bases short, with 12 bases between. Source study methods: Amplification of reference gene primers provided the estimated nucleated cell counts. Profiling relied on immunoSEQ multiplex PCR, and the TCRdb table lists in-frame clones only, not all of them. Clonal size and the V and J genes are those of that table, whereas D and trimming came from the DNA. The table has approximately 100,000 clones, 70% to 90% seen once; the top ten hold 2.1%. These data originate in a study of blood T cell repertoires in COVID-19.

The sequenced sample consisted of peripheral blood. This chain connects TRBV7-9 to TRBJ1-1, with D possibly being TRBD1 (6 bases). This receptor was obtained from a human donor in a cohort sampled during active COVID-19. Here the CDR3 DNA reads TGTGCCAGCAGCTTAGGTTGGACAGTCGACACTGAAGCTTTCTTT. It encodes CASSLGWTVDTEAFF.